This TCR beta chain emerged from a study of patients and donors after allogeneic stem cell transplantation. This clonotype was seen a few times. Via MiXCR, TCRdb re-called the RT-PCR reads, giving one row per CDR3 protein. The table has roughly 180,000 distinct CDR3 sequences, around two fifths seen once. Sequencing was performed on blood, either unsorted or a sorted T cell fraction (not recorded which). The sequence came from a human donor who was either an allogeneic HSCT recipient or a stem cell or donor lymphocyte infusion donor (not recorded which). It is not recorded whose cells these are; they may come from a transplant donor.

In nucleotides, the CDR3 is TGCGCCAGCAGCCAAGAACGCGGGAGCGTTATTTACAATGAGCAGTTCTTC. Amino acid sequence: CASSQERGSVIYNEQFF. V is TRBV4-3 and J is TRBJ2-1; 7 positions match TRBD2. Per the germline V gene, CDR1 is LGHNA and CDR2 is YSLEER. The CDR3 has 17 amino acids. Trimming removed 0 bases from V and 4 bases from J; junction bases left unmatched: 9.